The sequence of this T cell receptor (beta chain) was determined in a study of shared clonotypes between healthy human individuals. Naive CD8 isolation took CD45RO-negative cells positively selected for CCR7 and excluded terminally differentiated effector memory CD45RA+ cells. The method was immunoSEQ multiplex PCR; TCRdb's version includes in-frame clones alone and lacks a portion of them. Among roughly 2,000,000 clones listed, roughly 94% were seen once. The V segment lost 3 bases and the J segment 6 bases; nucleotides outside the gene matches: 4. The V gene's germline CDR1 is MNHNY and CDR2 SVGAGI (reference sequence). CDR3 size: 13 residues. This clone occurred once. Its target is unknown. Study-level results: Generally, naive subsets (rather than memory subsets) showed larger estimated richness.

Sequencing input: naive CD8+ T cells sorted from blood. The clonotype originates from a man younger than 35 in good health. The chain carries TRBV6-6 and TRBJ2-7; TRBD2 agrees at 8 bases. CDR3 protein: CASSYGGTSEQYF. The CDR3 nucleotides are TGTGCCAGCAGTTATGGCGGGACTAGCGAGCAGTACTTC.